Below, 5 T cell receptor beta chains from the same sample are listed, as sequenced in a study of CD8+ T cells in alopecia areata. Following RNA extraction, reverse transcription yielded cDNA that acted as the sequencing template. The repertoire was sequenced with immunoSEQ multiplex PCR; TCRdb's copy has only in-frame clones and lacks some. This sample has approximately 200,000 clones, with 55% to 70% found just once. Treatment indicated: oral pan-JAK inhibitor, 5-10 mg twice daily. Source: CD4+ T cells sorted from blood, taken at week 4, from a patient treated with tofacitinib. The receptors were gathered from a human donor with alopecia areata.

This clone showed up just a few times. The chain recombines TRBV27 with TRBJ2-1; the D gene could be TRBD1 or TRBD2 (5 bases each). The CDR3 is made up of 11 amino acids. V lost 5 bases, J lost 15 bases, and 14 bases lay in between. Germline V gene sequence: CDR1 MNHEY, CDR2 SMNVEV (reference sequence). Written as DNA, the CDR3 is TGTGCCAGCAGTAAACCGGGACCCCCGTTCTTC. Amino acid sequence: CASSKPGPPFF.

In DNA, the CDR3 is TGCGCCAGCAGCCAAGCCCCTCGAGAGACCCAGTACTTC. Amino acid sequence: CASSQAPRETQYF. The V gene is TRBV4-1, the J gene TRBJ2-5; D is ambiguous. CDR1 and CDR2 (germline): MGHRA, YSYEKL. Trimming shortened V by 1 base and J by 4 bases, and 7 bases separated the two germline ends. The CDR3 sequence is 13 residues long.

This clone was seen a single time. The rearrangement joins TRBV9 to TRBJ1-1, with D possibly matching TRBD1 (6 bases). CDR1 and CDR2 from the germline V gene are SGDLS and YYNGEE. CDR3 length: 15 residues. V lost 0 bases, J lost 8 bases, and 17 bases lay in between. The CDR3 DNA reads as TGTGCCAGCAGCGTAGGAGATTACAGGGCGGCAGAAGCTTTCTTT. Translating gives CASSVGDYRAAEAFF. The full variable domain, completed using reference TRBV9 and TRBJ1-1, is DSGVTQTPKHLITATGQRVTLRCSPRSGDLSVYWYQQSLDQGLQFLIQYYNGEERAKGNILERFSAQQFPDLHSELNLSSLELGDSALYFCASSVGDYRAAEAFFGQGTRLTVV.

The rearrangement links TRBV25-1 to TRBJ2-5, with 8 positions matching TRBD2. Losses at the gene ends were 3 bases for V and 5 bases for J; bases not matched to a gene: 8. Germline V gene sequence: CDR1 MGHDK, CDR2 SYGVNS. This CDR3 is 15 amino acids long. The CDR3 nucleotides read TGTGCCAGCAGTGATTCGCGGGGGGCCGGGGAGACCCAGTACTTC. Protein product: CASSDSRGAGETQYF.

The chain links TRBV7-9 to TRBJ2-5; tentatively, D is TRBD1 (6 bases). The germline V gene has CDR1 SEHNR and CDR2 FQNEAQ (reference sequence). This CDR3 region has 14 residues. Trimming removed 3 bases at V and 2 bases at J, with 10 bases between. The CDR3: CASSLNRGQETQYF. CDR3 sequence (DNA): TGTGCCAGCAGCTTGAATAGGGGGCAAGAGACCCAGTACTTC. The whole variable domain, filled in from reference TRBV7-9 and TRBJ2-5, reads DTGVSQNPRHKITKRGQNVTFRCDPISEHNRLYWYRQTLGQGPEFLTYFQNEAQLEKSRLLSDRFSAERPKGSFSTLEIQRTEQGDSAMYLCASSLNRGQETQYFGPGTRLLVL.